This TCR beta chain was recovered during a study of control samples from healthy donors and cancer patients. The germline V and J ends were trimmed by 4 bases and 4 bases, with 10 bases remaining between them. CDR1 and CDR2 from the germline V gene are SGHDN and FVKESK. This CDR3 region has 14 residues. TCRdb's copy holds only in-frame clones and misses some; the assay was immunoSEQ multiplex PCR. The sample yields about 120,000 clones, over 90% seen once. Sample: blood. The clonotype comes from a young man in good health. The chain carries TRBV14 and TRBJ2-2; maybe TRBD2 (5 bases). CDR3 DNA: TGTGCCAGCAGCCCCGAGGGCCGCACCGGGGAGCTGTTTTTT. Its protein product is CASSPEGRTGELFF.